One sample yielded the 15 T cell receptor beta chains listed below, sequenced in a study of cytomegalovirus exposure and HLA in healthy donors. The PCR contained 60 Vbeta and 13 Jbeta primers. Repertoires were generated with immunoSEQ multiplex PCR, while TCRdb's copy carries only in-frame clones and drops some. The sample lists approximately 150,000 clones, roughly 80% occurring once. The sequencing input was PBMCs. Every receptor here comes from a man aged 45-65 years in good health and CMV-seropositive.

V is TRBV25-1 and J is TRBJ2-7; 7 nucleotides agree with TRBD2. The germline CDR1 and CDR2 sequences are MGHDK and SYGVNS. J gave up 3 bases and V 3 bases, and 5 bases lay outside the gene matches. This CDR3 contains 14 residues. The CDR3 here is CASSDTSGIYEQYF. The CDR3 DNA follows: TGTGCCAGCAGTGATACCAGCGGGATCTACGAGCAGTACTTC.

The V call is TRBV6-5, the J call TRBJ1-5; 9 bases are a match to TRBD1. CDR3 length: 14 amino acids. The germline gives CDR1 MNHEY, CDR2 SVGAGI. V shed 4 bases, J shed 4 bases, and the junction held 2 bases outside the gene matches. CDR3 protein: CASSSGTGNQPQHF. The CDR3 DNA follows: TGTGCCAGCAGTTCCGGGACAGGGAATCAGCCCCAGCATTTT.

This clone has just one count. This sequence joins TRBV4-3 and TRBJ2-1; a weak D match, TRBD2 (5 bases). Looked up from germline, CDR1 is LGHNA and CDR2 is YSLEER. Trimming took 4 bases from V and 4 from J, leaving 14 bases between them. The CDR3 sequence is 15 residues long. The CDR3 DNA is TGCGCCAGCAGCCGTCTAGGGAGTCCGTACAATGAGCAGTTCTTC. This sequence encodes CASSRLGSPYNEQFF.

The rearrangement uses TRBV4-1 and TRBJ2-1, with D tentatively TRBD2 (7 bases). The CDR3 runs 14 residues. Trimming removed 4 bases from V and 4 bases from J, with 11 bases in between. Per germline, CDR1 MGHRA and CDR2 YSYEKL. The DNA for the CDR3 is TGCGCCAGCAGCCCGGGGGGACATTACAATGAGCAGTTCTTC. As protein: CASSPGGHYNEQFF.

The rearrangement uses TRBV28 and TRBJ2-5; maybe TRBD2 (6 bases). The germline V gene encodes CDR1 MDHEN and CDR2 SYDVKM. V dropped 4 bases and J dropped 13 bases, with 16 bases sitting between them. The CDR3 covers 12 residues. CDR3 amino acids: CASSSNGREWYF. The CDR3 nucleotides read TGTGCCAGCAGTTCCAACGGGCGGGAATGGTACTTC.

V is TRBV5-4 and J is TRBJ2-1; 7 bases align to TRBD1. Germline V gives CDR1 SGHNT, CDR2 YYREEE (reference sequence). After removal of 5 bases from V and 0 bases from J, the junction contained 14 bases not matched to a gene. The CDR3 is made up of 18 amino acids. This chain's CDR3 is CASSPQGYSGSSYNEQFF. In DNA form, the CDR3 reads TGTGCCAGCAGTCCACAGGGGTACAGCGGTAGCTCCTACAATGAGCAGTTCTTC.

Turning to this clone: This sample also contains other DNA sequences that code for the same CDR3. The V gene is TRBV2, the J gene TRBJ2-7, with 9 bases identical to TRBD1. The CDR3 consists of 15 residues. Germline V CDR1 and CDR2: SNHLY, FYNNEI. V lost 0 bases and J lost 1; bases outside the gene matches: 1. CDR3 sequence: CASSEAGTGSYEQYF. CDR3 DNA sequence: TGTGCCAGCAGTGAAGCGGGGACAGGGTCCTACGAGCAGTACTTC.

The chain joins TRBV2 to TRBJ1-5; TRBD1 is a possible D gene (6 bases). Germline CDR1 is SNHLY and CDR2 is FYNNEI. Trimming took off 2 bases at V and 7 bases at J, with 15 bases between the two ends. The length of the CDR3 is 15 residues. DNA for the CDR3: TGTGCCAGCAGTGAACTTGGGCAGGGGCAGCAGCCCCAGCATTTT. It is translated as CASSELGQGQQPQHF.

The chain carries TRBV28 and TRBJ2-1; D unclear. This CDR3 region has 14 residues. Germline lookup yields CDR1 MDHEN and CDR2 SYDVKM. Trimming took 7 bases from V and 3 from J, leaving 13 bases between them. For the CDR3, the DNA is TGTGCCAGCACCTTGGCGGAGATCTACAATGAGCAGTTCTTC. This sequence encodes CASTLAEIYNEQFF.

The chain is built from TRBV5-8 and TRBJ1-1; 7 positions agree with TRBD1. Germline V lookup: CDR1 SGHTS, CDR2 YDEGEE. V gave up 0 bases and J gave up 8 bases; unmatched junction bases: 4. The CDR3 loop spans 13 amino acids. The CDR3 loop is CASSLVPGGEAFF. The CDR3 coding sequence is TGTGCCAGCAGCTTGGTACCAGGGGGAGAAGCTTTCTTT.

In this sample, this clone turned up a few times. The rearrangement uses TRBV7-9 and TRBJ1-2; a possible D gene is TRBD1 (5 bases). The germline V gene has CDR1 SEHNR and CDR2 FQNEAQ (reference sequence). This CDR3 region has 12 residues. V dropped 5 bases and J dropped 12 bases, with 16 bases sitting between them. The CDR3 sequence is CASSRDSFEHTF. CDR3 DNA sequence: TGTGCCAGCAGCCGAGACAGTTTTGAGCACACCTTC.

The V gene is TRBV7-6, the J gene TRBJ1-2; a weak D match, TRBD1 (6 bases). The V and J ends lost 5 bases and 9 bases respectively, with 13 bases between them. This CDR3 is built from 12 residues. Germline CDR1 reads SGHVS; CDR2 reads FNYEAQ. In DNA, the CDR3 is TGTGCCAGCAGCGCGACAGGTAGTCGCTACACCTTC. This translates into CASSATGSRYTF.

DNA of the CDR3: TGCGCCAGCAGCCAAGTGGGGACATACACAGATACGCAGTATTTT. Residues: CASSQVGTYTDTQYF. This chain connects TRBV4-1 to TRBJ2-3, with a tentative D call TRBD1 (6 bases). Trimming left V 1 base short and J 2 bases short, with 10 bases between. The CDR3 runs 15 residues. Germline-derived CDR1 and CDR2 are MGHRA and YSYEKL.

The CDR3 sequence is CASSSRTSGSTGELFF. For the CDR3, the DNA is TGTGCCAGCAGCTCCCGGACTAGCGGGAGTACCGGGGAGCTGTTTTTT. The J gene is TRBJ2-2, the V gene TRBV9; 13 bases line up with TRBD2. CDR3 length equals 16 residues. Germline V lookup: CDR1 SGDLS, CDR2 YYNGEE. After removal of 4 bases from V and 5 bases from J, the junction contained 5 bases not matched to a gene.

This rearrangement joins TRBV27 to TRBJ1-2; no clear D gene. Per the germline V gene, CDR1 is MNHEY and CDR2 is SMNVEV (reference sequence). The CDR3 totals 11 residues. V was trimmed by 5 bases and J by 5 bases, leaving 6 bases between them. In nucleotides, the CDR3 is TGTGCCAGCAGTACGGGGTATGGCTACACCTTC. Its translation is CASSTGYGYTF.